This is a list of T cell receptor beta chains from one sample in a study of control samples from healthy donors and cancer patients. Some clones are missing from TCRdb's copy, which holds only in-frame ones; the method was immunoSEQ multiplex PCR. Of fewer than 200,000 clones in the sample, approximately 94% were seen once. The sequenced sample consisted of blood. The receptors stem from a young man in good health. The CDR3 runs from the conserved cysteine through the conserved F or W. D genes are given only for firm matches. Size is stated for part of the rows, as once, few or many counts, or as a class when the clone is expanded.

D gene	clone size	V gene	J gene	CDR3 protein	CDR3 DNA
TRBD2	NA	TRBV7-4	TRBJ2-7	CASSFKGRPSGYEQYF	TGTGCCAGCAGCTTCAAAGGACGGCCTAGCGGCTACGAGCAGTACTTC
NA	NA	TRBV19	TRBJ1-2	CASSTARTVMRGYTF	TGTGCCAGTAGTACCGCCCGGACAGTTATGAGAGGCTACACCTTC
NA	NA	TRBV6-6	TRBJ1-6	CASKRDAWGISPLHF	TGTGCCAGCAAAAGAGACGCCTGGGGAATTTCACCCCTCCACTTT
TRBD2	NA	TRBV18	TRBJ2-3	CASSPRTSGTSDTQYF	TGTGCCAGCTCACCTAGGACTAGCGGGACGTCAGATACGCAGTATTTT
NA	NA	TRBV28	TRBJ1-1	CASSYPPGRDTEAFF	TGTGCCAGCAGTTACCCCCCAGGTCGGGACACTGAAGCTTTCTTT
NA	NA	TRBV11-2	TRBJ1-2	CASTEFLGNNYGYTF	TGTGCCAGCACCGAATTTCTGGGGAATAACTATGGCTACACCTTC
NA	NA	TRBV11-2	TRBJ1-1	CASSLDIGNTEAFF	TGTGCCAGCAGCTTAGATATCGGGAACACTGAAGCTTTCTTT
NA	NA	TRBV21-1	TRBJ1-5	CASSSGTGYQPQHF	TGTGCCAGCAGCTCCGGGACAGGGTACCAGCCCCAGCATTTT
NA	NA	TRBV6-2/TRBV6-3	TRBJ1-2	CASSTLTATHWNYGYTF	TGTGCCAGCAGTACCCTAACGGCAACGCATTGGAACTATGGCTACACCTTC
NA	NA	TRBV27	TRBJ1-3	CASSLRFPGNTIYF	TGTGCCAGCAGCCTACGGTTCCCTGGAAACACCATATATTTT
NA	NA	TRBV12-3/TRBV12-4	TRBJ2-1	CASRFGYNEQFF	TGTGCCAGTAGGTTCGGATACAATGAGCAGTTCTTC
TRBD1	NA	TRBV28	TRBJ2-7	CASSLGGQGYEQYF	TGTGCCAGCAGTTTAGGGGGACAGGGCTACGAGCAGTACTTC
NA	NA	TRBV11-2	TRBJ2-7	CASSLSVYEQYF	TGTGCCAGCAGCTTATCGGTCTACGAGCAGTACTTC
TRBD1	NA	TRBV9	TRBJ1-2	CASRGTQGYGYTF	TGTGCCAGCAGGGGGACACAGGGGTATGGCTACACCTTC
NA	NA	TRBV14	TRBJ1-1	CASSRGSTGAFF	TGTGCCAGCAGTCGTGGCTCCACAGGAGCTTTCTTT
NA	NA	TRBV10-3	TRBJ2-1	CAISGANEQFF	TGTGCCATCAGCGGGGCGAATGAGCAGTTCTTC
TRBD1	NA	TRBV9	TRBJ2-7	CASSVEPGGWSSYEQYF	TGTGCCAGCAGCGTAGAACCAGGGGGCTGGAGCTCCTACGAGCAGTACTTC
NA	NA	TRBV9	TRBJ1-1	CASSVGGANEAFF	TGTGCCAGCAGCGTAGGGGGGGCTAATGAAGCTTTCTTT
TRBD1	once	TRBV7-2	TRBJ2-3	CASSLAGQAPDTQYF	TGTGCCAGCAGCTTAGCGGGACAGGCCCCAGATACGCAGTATTTT
NA	NA	TRBV7-7	TRBJ2-3	CASSGGRGNTDTQYF	TGTGCCAGCAGCGGGGGGCGGGGGAACACAGATACGCAGTATTTT